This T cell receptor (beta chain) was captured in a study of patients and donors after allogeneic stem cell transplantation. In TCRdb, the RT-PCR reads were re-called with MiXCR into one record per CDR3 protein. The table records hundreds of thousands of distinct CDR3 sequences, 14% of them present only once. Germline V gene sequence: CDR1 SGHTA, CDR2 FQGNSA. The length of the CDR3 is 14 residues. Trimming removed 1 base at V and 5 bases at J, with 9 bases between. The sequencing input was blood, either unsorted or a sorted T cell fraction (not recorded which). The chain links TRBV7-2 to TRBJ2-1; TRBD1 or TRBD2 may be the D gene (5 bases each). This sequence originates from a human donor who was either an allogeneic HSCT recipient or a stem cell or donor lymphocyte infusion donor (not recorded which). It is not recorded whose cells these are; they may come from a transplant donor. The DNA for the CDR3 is TGTGCCAGCAGCTTAGTCGGGGCCAACAATGAGCAGTTCTTC. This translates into CASSLVGANNEQFF.